This T cell receptor (beta chain) is from a study of cytomegalovirus exposure and HLA in healthy donors (dated by TCRdb to 2016 to 2017). Context from the whole study: An earlier analysis of some 550 of the donors reported 250 to 300 Gb of sequence data and 117 million unique TCR beta sequences from some 180 million T cells. Roughly 300 gigabases of sequencing data and about 92 million unique TCR sequences made up an early release that covered several hundred HLA-typed donors. Among the roughly 400 genotyped donors, about 83% belonged to the genetic ancestry cluster associated with self-reported Caucasian donors. The study was designed to test whether signatures of past pathogen exposure could be identified by cataloging public T cell receptors. Using immunosequencing, the study profiled T cell repertoires from about 620 subjects and related those repertoires to cytomegalovirus serostatus. Along with the approximately 650-subject first cohort, a separate validation cohort of over a hundred different subjects was used. High-throughput TCR immunosequencing, statistical association of individual TCRs with disease status, and machine learning were combined to predict cytomegalovirus infection status. A later analysis re-analyzed previously published TCR beta repertoires from roughly 690 donors and added high-resolution HLA genotyping to study TCR occurrence patterns. Rather than drawing on any new phenotypic data, the later analysis identified candidate immune exposures from TCR beta sequences and the way those sequences occurred across donors. In an earlier analysis of 550 to 700 of the donors, high-throughput TCR beta sequencing was used to judge whether each TCR beta V gene segment behaved as functional or pseudogenic. Alongside the repertoire data, information on donor age, sex, ethnicity and CMV serostatus was compiled. Genome-wide SNP genotypes for about 55% of the 666 donors were used in a later genetic analysis, which treated that subset as a discovery cohort. Every repertoire in the discovery cohort had been generated on one and the same sequencing platform. HLA typing covered class I and class II loci at four-digit resolution. The number of donors typed differed by locus, with roughly 620-640 for A, B, C, DRB1 and DQB1, 522 for DQA1, 606 for DPA1, and approximately 470 for DPB1. Five DR-DQ haplotypes were treated as single units for association and clustering because of strong linkage in the cohort. On average, about 200,000 unique TCR beta nucleotide sequences were sequenced per donor among some 420 genotyped donors of the cohort, with 15% to 20% of those sequences being non-productive.

Here V drops 6 bases and J drops 4 bases, and the junction holds 10 bases not matched to any gene. CDR1 and CDR2 are read off the germline V gene as MNHNS and SASEGT. Including cysteine and phenylalanine, the CDR3 has 15 amino acids. CDR3 DNA is the only sequence kept; it has 45 bases, read in frame from the first base. In this sample, this clone turned up once. No antigen is known for it. No per-base quality is available; no much larger clone lies one base away. In total, fewer than 750 healthy bone marrow donors made up the cohort. Cohort members were all nominally healthy when sampled, although unrecorded immune exposures were likely present. Of the 700 or so cohort members, approximately 300 had positive CMV serostatus and roughly 330 had negative CMV serostatus, and CMV serostatus was not recorded for the donor. Each donor provided a peripheral blood sample, and peripheral blood mononuclear cells were used for TCR beta sequencing. Genomic DNA was extracted from the blood cell samples with the Qiagen DNeasy Blood Extraction Kit.

Broader findings and caveats from the paper: Because HLA typing was unavailable for some donors at each locus, only the typed subset was used in association tests. According to the authors, the approach could potentially be generalized to other disease states and immunological phenotypes. The earlier analysis of about 600 of the donors excluded seventeen rarely observed V segments, including chromosome 9 orphons, because counts were too low. Most CMV-associated TCR beta chains appeared to be HLA-restricted in a later analysis, and the HLA associations seemed to be driven largely by CMV exposure. In vitro tests confirmed that a few of the cytomegalovirus-associated TCR beta chains recognize cytomegalovirus antigens. For the cohort, immune exposure information was limited to CMV serostatus. Broadly in line with IMGT annotations, most TCR beta V segments showed up in productive rearrangements about 90% or about 30% of the time in an earlier analysis of under 700 of the donors. Only TCR beta chains were sequenced in this cohort, and the absence of alpha or paired-chain data limited detectable features. Several of the top co-occurrence clusters appeared to be linked to parvovirus B19, influenza, CMV and Epstein-Barr virus, according to a later analysis. According to a later genetic analysis, donors in an Asian-associated ancestry cluster had fewer N-insertions in productive TCRs than the roughly 660-donor mean. Correlated functional status among segregating V segments might be attributable to linkage disequilibrium, but an unknown experimental factor could not be ruled out. Presence/absence analyses assumed roughly uniform sequencing depth across donors, an assumption that may not hold. Some IMGT-functional V segments, including TRBV6-2 and TRBV6-3, could not be distinguished by the 87-base-pair reads and were therefore excluded. The sequencing pipeline was judged likely to have produced a cluster of highly shared sequence variants as a technical artifact. The classifier was reported to diagnose cytomegalovirus status with high specificity and sensitivity in both the original and validation cohorts. The study gave a list of some 150 TCR beta chains associated with cytomegalovirus. In a later analysis, more than 15,000 TCR beta sequences were associated with specific HLA alleles at a false discovery rate of 0.05. When HLA alleles, especially DR and DQ, strongly co-occurred, attributing TCR associations to individual alleles was difficult. Compared with equally common non-associated chains, HLA-associated TCR beta chains in a later analysis were more clonally expanded and had lower generation probabilities. An association between a missense DCLRE1C variant and V-gene and J-gene trimming of TCR beta chains was found in a later genetic analysis and replicated in an independent cohort. A further reported finding was that TCR beta sequences accurately predicted the HLA-A and HLA-B alleles for most subjects in the first cohort. While some public TCRs were present in many individuals, most TCR sequences turned up only very rarely across donors. A later analysis found that TCR association rates varied across HLA loci, with DRB1 alleles showing the most associated TCRs and HLA-C alleles the fewest.

Libraries were built with the immunoSEQ multiplex PCR assay. The multiplex PCR relied on a mix of 60 forward primers for TCR Vbeta segments and 13 reverse primers for TCR Jbeta segments. Amplification of the CDR3 region of rearranged TCR beta genes was performed with a multiplex PCR assay on genomic DNA. Amplified TCR beta libraries were sequenced as 87-base-pair reads on the Illumina HiSeq System. Per the authors' processing: In a later analysis, tens of millions of unique TCR beta chains were counted across the 650 to 750 repertoires, and around 10 million of these chains were shared by at least two donors. Raw reads were error-corrected and collapsed into unique sequences by a nearest-neighbor algorithm in which closely related sequences were merged to remove PCR and sequencing errors. CDR3 sequences were aligned to IMGT reference sequences to assign V, D and J gene segments. For a sequence to be retained, a match of at least six nucleotides to both a V gene segment and a J gene segment was required. A rearrangement was called productive if the CDR3 had no stop codons and remained in frame with V and J, and every other rearrangement was called non-productive. Following IMGT convention, CDR3 was defined as the stretch from the second conserved V-encoded cysteine up to the conserved J-encoded phenylalanine. The earlier analysis of about 640 of the donors excluded any sequence lacking an unambiguous match to a single V gene segment. An earlier analysis of a few hundred of the donors classified V segments as functional when productive rearrangements were above 56.7% and as segregating when the standard deviation between donors was above 5%. To diagnose cytomegalovirus status from the catalog of TCR beta chain sequences, a statistical classification framework was built. V and J gene assignment, in a later analysis, came from comparing TCR nucleotide sequences with IMGT/GENE-DB human TR gene sequences. Using the TCRdist pipeline, a later analysis assigned CDR3 sequences along with most-parsimonious VDJ recombination scenarios. In a later analysis, each TCR beta chain was defined by its CDR3 amino acid sequence together with its V-gene family, and reads lacking a unique V-gene family were excluded. As a way to deal with suspected cross-contamination and a sequencing artifact, a later analysis dropped 500 to 700 nucleotide sequences that were highly shared and had low generation probability. A later analysis calculated a clonal expansion index for each public chain from normalized within-repertoire ranks of inferred template counts. Generation probabilities in a later analysis came from a VDJ recombination model fitted to out-of-frame rearrangements, and those results were checked against IGoR. In a later analysis, TCR-TCR, TCR-HLA and TCR-CMV co-occurrence was scored with hypergeometric tests, and a repertoire-size bias correction was applied to TCR pairs. A later analysis estimated false discovery rates by permuting HLA or CMV assignments 20 times. In a later analysis, co-occurring TCRs were grouped using DBSCAN, and TCRdist sequence similarity was added for clustering within HLA-allele-positive subsets. Co-occurrence clustering excluded repertoires with fewer than 30,000 or more than 120,000 public chains, plus five with anomalous nucleotide sharing. In TCRdb, the immuneACCESS table is reduced to in-frame sequences with V and J assigned. These tables do not hold every clone; where another copy was compared, an unresolved V gene accounts for under half, and the others remain unexplained. V and J calls plus clone size are reproduced from that table; the DNA served to infer D and trimming. The sample table shows 95,000 to 100,000 clones, and about 70% are seen once. The ten largest clones add up to roughly 8.8% of the sample.

The source material was PBMCs. The TCR originated in a human donor in good health. The chain is made from TRBV6-1 and TRBJ2-5, with TRBD1 matching 8 junction bases. The CDR3: CASSLDRGWAETQYF. The DNA sequence is given as TGTGCCAGCAGCCTAGACAGGGGTTGGGCAGAGACCCAGTACTTC.